This T cell receptor (beta chain) was documented in a study of vaccination effects on CD4 cells after COVID-19 (dated by TCRdb to the early 2020s). Study-level background: Across the study, the median time from the second dose to post-vaccine sampling was 72 days (range 14 to 241). In both COVID-19 convalescent patients and infection-naive vaccine recipients, the study compared SARS-CoV-2 spike-specific CD4+ TCR repertoires from before mRNA vaccination with those from after it. A total of 9 to 11 COVID-19 convalescent patients and several SARS-CoV-2-naive healthy vaccine recipients were included in the full study. Cultures from other donors in the study were sequenced using the Oncomine TCR Beta short-read assay on an Illumina iSeq 100. Study-wide findings and limitations: Clones induced by infection and clones induced by vaccination both contracted markedly at late timepoints after vaccination, which fits with T cell responses waning over time. Among healthy vaccine recipients, nearly all vaccine-induced clones were SARS-CoV-2 mono-reactive, and just 1 of 255 was cross-reactive with common cold coronaviruses. Only a small number of convalescent patients were included, and no early post-infection timepoints were available, which limited the study.

Based on the germline V gene, the CDR1 and CDR2 sequences are SNHLY and FYNNEI. The CDR3 goes from the cysteine to the phenylalanine over 15 residues. The retained sequence is limited to the CDR3, 45 bases, with the frame set at the first base. From V the trimming removes 7 bases and from J it removes 4 bases, while the gene matches leave 11 bases of the junction unaccounted for. As to this clone: This clone's antigen is unknown. Base-call qualities are not available, and no considerably larger clone is one nucleotide away.

Library preparation employed the immunoSEQ multiplex PCR assay. DNA from the cultured and isolated CD4+ T cells underwent TCR beta CDR3 sequencing. Per the original workflow: Non-productive TCR sequences were discarded, and reads were trimmed to the CDR3 region, with only CDR3s of 7 or more amino acids retained. The MANAFEST web app was used to identify antigen-specific clonotypes by comparing expansion in peptide wells with expansion in reference cultures. To be called positive, a clone needed expansion at FDR<0.05 compared with the reference and with all other wells, an odds ratio greater than 5, and a frequency greater than 0.1% in two replicate wells. Clonotypes significantly expanded in SARS-CoV-2 spike wells and in at least one common cold coronavirus spike condition were defined as cross-reactive. CDR3 similarity was assessed by Levenshtein distance with the stringdist R package, and unrooted trees were built with ape in R 3.6.1. TCRdb obtained this table from immuneACCESS and retained in-frame rearrangements with V and J assigned. These tables miss some clones; where compared with another copy, unresolved V genes account for less than half of the shortfall, and the remainder is unexplained. The DNA gave D and trimming, while V, J and clone size come from that table. The sample table holds about 22,000 clones, of which approximately 72% were seen once. The ten biggest clones cover roughly a tenth of the sample.

The ViraFEST assay stimulated PBMC with viral peptide pools and then used TCR sequencing to identify antigen-specific CD4+ T cell clonotypes by expansion. After 10 to 11 days of culture, CD4+ T cells were isolated with the EasySep CD4+ T cell isolation kit. Each participant got two doses of an mRNA SARS-CoV-2 vaccine, either BNT162b2 or mRNA-1273. The absence of prior SARS-CoV-2 infection in healthy vaccine recipients was confirmed by negative nucleocapsid antibodies before and after vaccination. About 2.2 million PBMC per well were cultured in IMDM with about 5% human AB serum, 8 to 10 IU/ml IL-2 and gentamicin, plus 10 ug/ml peptides. On days 3 and 7, half of the culture medium was replaced with fresh IL-2-containing medium. Unless noted otherwise, every peptide stimulation condition was grown in triplicate wells. Using Ficoll-Paque Plus gradient centrifugation, PBMC were separated from whole blood and then either used fresh or cryopreserved at -140C. The overlapping peptide pools covered the spike proteins of SARS-CoV-2 as well as those of the common cold coronaviruses HCoV-NL63, HCoV-OC43 and HCoV-229E. The QIAamp micro DNA kit was used to extract genomic DNA from the cultured CD4+ T cells.

Sequenced here: CD4+ T cells from PBMCs cultured with HCoV-NL63 spike peptides, sampled after COVID-19 vaccination. The cell subset or site tag for this specimen amounts to: HCoV-NL63 spike overlapping peptide pool stimulation. The source is a human donor who received a COVID-19 vaccine. The chain is encoded by TRBV2 joined to TRBJ1-2; the junction holds 8 bases that match TRBD1. The CDR3 protein is CASTKEEGQGYGYTF. Read as DNA, the sequence is TGTGCCAGCACTAAAGAAGAAGGACAGGGCTATGGCTACACCTTC.